The 6 T cell receptor beta chains presented below share a single source sample, sequenced in a study of T-cell memory formation after mild COVID-19. TCRdb re-called the 5' RACE reads through MiXCR, storing one row per CDR3 protein. Of 250,000 to 300,000 distinct CDR3 sequences listed, roughly 15% were seen once; the top ten hold approximately 25%. Sequences were obtained from PBMCs or a T cell subset sorted from them (not recorded which). Receptor source: a man aged 18 to 30 who had mild COVID-19 (a few samples of this study predate the infection). Cell type and time point are not known.

The gene calls are TRBV7-2 and TRBJ1-6; D unclear. Germline CDR1 is SGHTA and CDR2 is FQGNSA. With 5 bases removed from V and 10 bases from J, the gap between germline ends came to 9 bases. This CDR3 is 12 amino acids long. Written as DNA, the CDR3 is TGTGCCAGCAGCCGCGATGAATCACCCCTCCACTTT. Translation gives CASSRDESPLHF.

The chain uses TRBV5-1 and TRBJ1-1; TRBD1 aligns across 7 bases. The V segment lost 4 bases and the J segment 5 bases; nucleotides outside the gene matches: 14. This CDR3 has 16 residues. CDR1 is SGHRS, CDR2 YFSETQ, per germline. The CDR3 is CASSVTGMGSRTEAFF. The CDR3, as DNA: TGCGCCAGCAGCGTGACAGGGATGGGGTCGAGGACTGAAGCTTTCTTT.

This clonotype showed up many times. This sequence joins TRBV12-3 or TRBV12-4 and TRBJ1-1; D is undetermined. The ends were cut back, 6 bases at V and 0 bases at J, with 11 bases in the middle. CDR3 size: 14 residues. The CDR3 reads CASRHRRLNTEAFF. DNA for the CDR3: TGTGCCAGCAGACACCGGAGGCTGAACACTGAAGCTTTCTTT.

At least ten counts were recorded for this clonotype. The chain has TRBV15 and TRBJ2-5; no definite D call. The CDR3 is made up of 12 amino acids. The V gene's germline CDR1 is LNHNV and CDR2 YYDKDF (reference sequence). V lost 0 bases and J lost 5, with 4 bases in between. The CDR3 here is CATSRDQETQYF. For the CDR3, the DNA is TGTGCCACCAGCAGAGATCAGGAGACCCAGTACTTC.

This clonotype was recorded a few times. This rearrangement joins TRBV20-1 to TRBJ1-3; the D is unclear. This CDR3 has 15 amino acids. V lost 2 bases and J lost 0, with 11 bases in between. Per germline, CDR1 DFQATT and CDR2 SNEGSKA (reference sequence). The CDR3 region has the DNA TGCAGTGCTAGAATCCAGGAAAGCTCTGGAAACACCATATATTTT. Protein product: CSARIQESSGNTIYF.

A few counts support this clonotype. This sequence joins TRBV7-2 and TRBJ1-1; 9 positions agree with TRBD1. Germline CDR1 reads SGHTA; CDR2 reads FQGNSA. The junction had 8 bases not matched to a gene; V was cut back by 5 bases and J by 4 bases. This CDR3 has 15 residues. The CDR3 nucleotides are TGTGCCAGCAGCAACCGGGACAGGGTGCCCACTGAAGCTTTCTTT. As protein: CASSNRDRVPTEAFF.